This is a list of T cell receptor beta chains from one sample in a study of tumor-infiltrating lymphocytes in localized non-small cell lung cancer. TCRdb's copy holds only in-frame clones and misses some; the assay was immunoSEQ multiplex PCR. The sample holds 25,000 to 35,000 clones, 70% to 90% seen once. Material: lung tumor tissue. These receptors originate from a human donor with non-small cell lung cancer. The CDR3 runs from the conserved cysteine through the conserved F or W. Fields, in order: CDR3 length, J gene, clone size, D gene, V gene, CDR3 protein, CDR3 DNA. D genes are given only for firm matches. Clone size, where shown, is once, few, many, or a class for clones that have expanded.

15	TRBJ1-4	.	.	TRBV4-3	CASSPRGETDEKLFF	TGCGCCAGCAGCCCGAGGGGGGAAACAGATGAAAAACTGTTTTTT
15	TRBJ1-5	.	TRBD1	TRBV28	CASSPQGAWNQPQHF	TGTGCCAGCAGTCCTCAGGGGGCTTGGAATCAGCCCCAGCATTTT
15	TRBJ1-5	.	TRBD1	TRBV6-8	CASSYRNRGGQPQHF	TGTGCCAGCAGTTACCGCAACAGGGGCGGACAGCCCCAGCATTTT
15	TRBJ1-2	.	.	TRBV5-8	CASSLVGREYYGYTF	TGTGCCAGCAGCTTGGTGGGCAGGGAGTACTATGGCTACACCTTC
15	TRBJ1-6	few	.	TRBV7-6	CASSLDQGYNSPLHF	TGTGCCAGCAGCTTAGACCAGGGGTATAATTCACCCCTCCACTTT
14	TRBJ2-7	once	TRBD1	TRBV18	CASSRTGGADEQYF	TGTGCCAGCTCTCGGACAGGGGGTGCGGACGAGCAGTACTTC
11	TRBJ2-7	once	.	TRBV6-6	CASTHSYEQYF	TGTGCCAGCACCCATTCCTACGAGCAGTACTTC
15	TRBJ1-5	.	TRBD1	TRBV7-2	CASSPQTGGDQPQHF	TGTGCCAGCAGCCCCCAAACAGGGGGCGACCAGCCCCAGCATTTT
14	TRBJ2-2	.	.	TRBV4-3	CASSQRLLTGELFF	TGCGCCAGCAGCCAGCGACTACTCACCGGGGAGCTGTTTTTT
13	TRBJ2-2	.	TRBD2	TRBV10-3	CATQTSVTGELFF	TGTGCCACCCAGACTAGCGTGACCGGGGAGCTGTTTTTT
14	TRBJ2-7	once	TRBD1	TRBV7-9	CASSGTGSFYEQYF	TGTGCCAGCAGCGGGACAGGGAGTTTTTACGAGCAGTACTTC
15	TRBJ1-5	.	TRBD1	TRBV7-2	CASSLGTGERMAQHF	TGTGCCAGCAGCCTGGGGACAGGGGAAAGGATGGCCCAGCATTTT
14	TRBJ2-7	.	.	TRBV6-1	CASSESNFSYEQYF	TGTGCCAGCAGTGAATCGAACTTCTCCTACGAGCAGTACTTC
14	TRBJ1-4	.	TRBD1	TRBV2	CASSPGQGEGELFF	TGTGCCAGCAGCCCGGGACAGGGAGAGGGGGAACTGTTTTTT
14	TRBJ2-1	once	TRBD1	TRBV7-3	CASSLGQGYNEQFF	TGTGCCAGCAGCTTAGGACAGGGGTACAATGAGCAGTTCTTC
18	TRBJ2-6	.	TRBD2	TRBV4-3	CASSQGASGGSGANVLTF	TGCGCCAGCAGCCAAGGGGCTAGCGGGGGCTCTGGGGCCAACGTCCTGACTTTC
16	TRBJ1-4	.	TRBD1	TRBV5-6	CASSLRGTGIYEKLFF	TGTGCCAGCAGCTTGCGAGGGACAGGGATTTACGAAAAACTGTTTTTT
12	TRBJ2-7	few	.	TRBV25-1	CASMGESYEQYF	TGTGCCAGCATGGGGGAGTCCTACGAGCAGTACTTC
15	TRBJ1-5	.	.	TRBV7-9	CASSAWTSSNQPQHF	TGTGCCAGCAGCGCTTGGACAAGTAGCAATCAGCCCCAGCATTTT
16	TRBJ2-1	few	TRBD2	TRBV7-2	CASSTRGLAVHNEQFF	TGTGCCAGCAGCACCCGGGGACTAGCGGTTCACAATGAGCAGTTCTTC
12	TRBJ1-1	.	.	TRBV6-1	CASRVPNTEAFF	TGTGCCAGCAGAGTCCCCAACACTGAAGCTTTCTTT
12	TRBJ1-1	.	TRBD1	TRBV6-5	CASSSEDREAFF	TGTGCCAGCAGTTCTGAGGACAGGGAAGCTTTCTTT
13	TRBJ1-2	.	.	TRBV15	CATSRGQDYGYTF	TGTGCCACCAGCAGAGGACAGGACTATGGCTACACCTTC
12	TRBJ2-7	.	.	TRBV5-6	CASSLIGAEQYF	TGTGCCAGCAGCTTGATAGGGGCCGAGCAGTACTTC
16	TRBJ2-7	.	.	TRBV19	CASSIVRVPLGEEQYF	TGTGCCAGTAGTATAGTGAGGGTCCCACTTGGGGAGGAGCAGTACTTC
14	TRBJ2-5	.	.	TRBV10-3	CAISAGNGQETQYF	TGTGCCATCAGTGCGGGTAATGGGCAAGAGACCCAGTACTTC
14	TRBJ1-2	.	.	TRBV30	CAWSGSPPNYGYTF	TGTGCCTGGAGTGGGTCTCCACCTAACTATGGCTACACCTTC
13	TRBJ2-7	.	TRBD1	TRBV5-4	CASSLIPGGEQYF	TGTGCCAGCAGCCTAATCCCAGGGGGCGAGCAGTACTTC
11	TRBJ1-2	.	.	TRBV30	CAWSVGAGYTF	TGTGCCTGGAGTGTTGGAGCTGGCTACACCTTC
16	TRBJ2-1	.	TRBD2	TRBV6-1	CASSEVSSGHYNEQFF	TGTGCCAGCAGTGAAGTCTCTAGCGGGCACTACAATGAGCAGTTCTTC
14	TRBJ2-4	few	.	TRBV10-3	CAISESRGGNIQYF	TGTGCCATCAGTGAGTCCAGGGGTGGAAACATTCAGTACTTC
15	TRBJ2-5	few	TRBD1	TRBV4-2	CASSQGDRGLETQYF	TGTGCCAGCAGCCAAGGGGACAGGGGGCTTGAGACCCAGTACTTC
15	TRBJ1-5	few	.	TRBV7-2	CASSLAGTSNQPQHF	TGTGCCAGCAGCTTAGCCGGGACCTCCAATCAGCCCCAGCATTTT
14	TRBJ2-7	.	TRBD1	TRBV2	CASRDREHSYEQYF	TGTGCCAGCAGGGACAGGGAACATAGCTACGAGCAGTACTTC
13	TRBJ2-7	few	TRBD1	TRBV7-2	CASRRTGGYEQYF	TGTGCCAGCAGGAGGACAGGGGGATACGAGCAGTACTTC
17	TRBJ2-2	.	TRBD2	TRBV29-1	CSVGWRLAGANTGELFF	TGCAGCGTTGGATGGAGGCTAGCGGGGGCGAACACCGGGGAGCTGTTTTTT
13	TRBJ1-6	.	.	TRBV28	CASRPGEHSPLHF	TGTGCCAGCAGGCCGGGAGAACATTCACCCCTCCACTTT
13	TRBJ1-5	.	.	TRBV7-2	CASSLALLQPQHF	TGTGCCAGCAGCTTAGCTCTCCTCCAGCCCCAGCATTTT
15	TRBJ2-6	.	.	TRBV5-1	CASSLANSGANVLTF	TGCGCTAGCAGCTTGGCCAACTCTGGGGCCAACGTCCTGACTTTC
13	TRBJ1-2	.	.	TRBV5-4	CASSSSANYGYTF	TGTGCCAGCAGCTCCTCAGCTAACTATGGCTACACCTTC
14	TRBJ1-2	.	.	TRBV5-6	CASSLAGRGYGYTF	TGTGCCAGCAGCTTGGCGGGCAGGGGCTATGGCTACACCTTC
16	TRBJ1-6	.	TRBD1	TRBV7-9	CASSLGGGGRYSPLHF	TGTGCCAGCAGCTTAGGTGGAGGGGGCCGGTACTCACCCCTCCACTTT
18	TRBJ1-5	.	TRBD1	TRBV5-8	CASSLAFGTGGSNQPQHF	TGTGCCAGCAGCTTGGCCTTCGGGACAGGGGGTAGCAATCAGCCCCAGCATTTT
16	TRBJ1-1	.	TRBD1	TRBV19	CASSSGQVYLNTEAFF	TGTGCCAGTAGTTCAGGACAGGTCTACTTGAACACTGAAGCTTTCTTT
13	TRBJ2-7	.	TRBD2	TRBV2	CASSRGLAGEQYF	TGTGCCAGCAGTCGCGGACTAGCGGGGGAGCAGTACTTC
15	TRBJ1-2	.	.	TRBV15	CATSRESGIGYGYTF	TGTGCCACCAGCAGAGAGTCGGGGATTGGCTATGGCTACACCTTC